The entry that follows covers one T cell receptor (beta chain) sequence. These data come from a study of blood T cell repertoires in COVID-19. Study context: PBMCs, B-cell-depleted T cells, or T cells provided the cDNA or gDNA that made up the material.

Patients of the Seattle cohort, enrolled during active infection, were followed longitudinally. There are 12 residues in the CDR3. CDR1 is MNHEY and CDR2 is SVGAGI in the germline V gene. Trimming removed 8 bases at V and 4 bases at J, with 11 bases between. As originally analysed: Estimates of nucleated cell counts were drawn from the amplification of reference gene primers. Data came from immunoSEQ multiplex PCR; TCRdb stores just in-frame clones and leaves some out. V and J calls and clone size come straight from that table; D and trimming were deduced from the DNA. The repertoire has fewer than 350,000 clones, about 90% of them found once; the top ten carry roughly 12%.

The sequencing sample was made of peripheral blood. This receptor was taken from a woman aged 25 to 39 with COVID-19, enrolled during active disease. The chain couples TRBV6-5 to TRBJ1-1; possible D gene TRBD1, 5 bases. The CDR3 protein is CASQWGRTEAFF. DNA of the CDR3: TGTGCCAGCCAGTGGGGCCGCACTGAAGCTTTCTTT.